A selection of T cell receptor beta chains follows, all from one sample in a study of T cells expressing NK-cell markers. Each CDR3 protein gets one entry in TCRdb, which reprocessed the 5' RACE reads and gives no DNA. Listed are about 260,000 distinct CDR3 sequences; roughly 4.2% falls within the top ten. The sequencing input was blood T cells: a sorted CD56 or NKG2C T cell subset, CD4+ or CD8+ T cells, or bulk PBMC T cells (not recorded which). The receptors here all came from a woman aged 18 to 75 in good health. CDR3s include the opening cysteine and the closing phenylalanine or tryptophan.

cdr3_length	v_call	j_call	cdr3_aa
17	TRBV6-2/TRBV6-3	TRBJ2-3	CASSYWGLAGATDTQYF
14	TRBV20-1	TRBJ1-1	CSASGNRANTEAFF
13	TRBV29-1	TRBJ1-4	CSVAGSGNEKLFF
12	TRBV29-1	TRBJ2-4	CSVVGRRNIQYF
13	TRBV28	TRBJ2-7	CASSGSGPYEQYF
13	TRBV20-1	TRBJ1-2	CSASFPGANGYTF
14	TRBV10-2	TRBJ2-1	CASSESVYGNEQFF
16	TRBV5-1	TRBJ2-3	CASSSRVVGNTDTQYF
16	TRBV4-2	TRBJ2-7	CASSKTGGLVEGEQYF
15	TRBV3-1	TRBJ1-5	CASSQDLRSNQPQHF
12	TRBV29-1	TRBJ1-2	CSVGGQGKGYTF
13	TRBV20-1	TRBJ2-3	CSAVGGPGDTQYF
15	TRBV24-1	TRBJ2-5	CATSDGGQPQETQYF
14	TRBV6-1	TRBJ2-1	CASSRYRLAPEQFF